The clone carrying this T cell receptor (beta chain) appeared many times. This entry belongs to a study of naive and memory T cell subsets. Two oligonucleotides, mixed equimolar, formed the beta constant-region primer covering TRBC1 and TRBC2. TCRdb redid the calling of the UMI-ligation and nested PCR reads with MiXCR, one entry per CDR3 protein. The sample yields about 85,000 distinct CDR3 sequences, about an eighth seen once. CDR3 size: 14 residues. From germline, CDR1 is ENHRY and CDR2 SYGVKD. The ends lost 2 bases at V and 9 bases at J; junction bases unmatched: 5. V gene TRBV10-3 combines with J gene TRBJ2-1; 9 nucleotides match TRBD1. Sequencing was performed on central memory CD4+ T cells from blood. The origin of this receptor is a human donor in good health. This chain's CDR3 is CAISEPGQGIEQFF. As DNA, the CDR3 is TGTGCCATCAGTGAGCCGGGACAGGGCATTGAGCAGTTCTTC.